One sample yielded the 13 T cell receptor beta chains listed below, sequenced in a study of spatial heterogeneity in lung cancer. TCRdb ran MiXCR on the 5' RACE reads and lists one entry per CDR3 protein. The repertoire holds under 50,000 distinct CDR3 sequences, with 5% to 5.5% as singletons. Stated time point: sample taken at primary tumor resection. The material sequenced was PBMCs, taken at surgery. These receptors originate from a female donor with early-stage non-small cell lung cancer.

This clonotype was found many times. The V call is TRBV6-6, the J call TRBJ1-1; D is unresolved. Germline assignment: CDR1 MNHNY and CDR2 SVGAGI (reference sequence). V was cut by 7 bases and J by 3 bases, with 9 bases left in between. The CDR3 has 12 amino acids. CDR3 loop: CASKTRDTEAFF. As DNA, the CDR3 is TGTGCCAGCAAGACGCGGGACACTGAAGCTTTCTTT.

The sample holds many counts of this clonotype. The V gene is TRBV7-7, the J gene TRBJ2-5; tentatively, D is TRBD1 (6 bases). Germline assignment: CDR1 SSHAT and CDR2 FNYEAQ (reference sequence). The CDR3 is 13 residues long. V lost 5 bases and J lost 5, with 12 bases in between. For the CDR3, the DNA is TGTGCCAGCAGCCCAGGGGTCGGGGAGACCCAGTACTTC. As protein: CASSPGVGETQYF.

This clonotype showed up many times. The J gene is TRBJ1-1, the V gene TRBV7-3; 10 bases agree with TRBD1. Germline V gene lookup returns CDR1 SGHTA and CDR2 FQGTGA. V shed 3 bases, J shed 5 bases, and the junction held 3 bases outside the gene matches. The CDR3 runs 14 residues. CDR3 coding DNA: TGTGCCAGCAGCTTCGGGACAGGGGTGACTGAAGCTTTCTTT. Translating it yields CASSFGTGVTEAFF.

This clonotype was detected ten times or more. The rearrangement links TRBV30 to TRBJ2-5; 9 bases map to TRBD2. V lost 1 base to trimming and J lost 2 bases; unmatched junction nucleotides: 5. The CDR3 contains 15 residues. Germline V lookup: CDR1 GTSNPN, CDR2 SVGIG (reference sequence). CDR3 protein: CAWSAGLANQETQYF. The CDR3 DNA reads TGTGCCTGGAGTGCGGGACTAGCAAATCAAGAGACCCAGTACTTC.

This clonotype was recorded at least ten times. The chain employs TRBV2 and TRBJ2-7; D is possibly TRBD1 (5 bases). CDR1 is SNHLY and CDR2 is FYNNEI in the germline V gene. Trimming shortened V by 8 bases and J by 5 bases, and 13 bases separated the two germline ends. The CDR3 has 12 residues. In nucleotides, the CDR3 is TGTGCCAGCGGTCAGGGTCTAAACGAGCAGTACTTC. Protein: CASGQGLNEQYF.

There are a few counts of this clonotype. The rearrangement uses TRBV15 and TRBJ2-2, with 9 bases identical to TRBD1. The length of the CDR3 is 17 residues. In germline, CDR1 is LNHNV, CDR2 YYDKDF (reference sequence). V trimming: 4 bases; J trimming: 2 bases; junction bases outside the gene matches: 8. CDR3: CATSTLGTGSNTGELFF. The CDR3 DNA sequence: TGTGCCACCAGCACTCTAGGGACAGGGTCAAACACCGGGGAGCTGTTTTTT.

This clonotype rates as medium-sized. The chain has TRBV7-2 and TRBJ2-1; D uncertain. The CDR3 is 16 amino acids. Trimming left V 0 bases short and J 0 bases short, with 9 bases between. The V gene's germline CDR1 is SGHTA and CDR2 FQGNSA. The CDR3 bases are TGTGCCAGCAGCTTAGCCGGTCTGAGCTCCTACAATGAGCAGTTCTTC. Translation: CASSLAGLSSYNEQFF.

The sample holds many counts of this clonotype. This chain links TRBV5-1 with TRBJ1-1, with a tentative D call TRBD1 (5 bases). Germline CDR1 is SGHRS and CDR2 is YFSETQ. The length of the CDR3 is 14 residues. V was shortened by 4 bases and J by 4 bases, with 14 bases between the two germline ends. CDR3 in amino acids: CASSLGGAFTEAFF. In DNA, the CDR3 is TGCGCCAGCAGCCTTGGGGGAGCGTTCACTGAAGCTTTCTTT.

In its sample, this clonotype was seen a few times. The genes are TRBV27 and TRBJ1-1, with D possibly matching TRBD1 (6 bases). V lost 7 bases and J 4 bases, leaving 16 bases between the germline ends. This CDR3 region has 14 residues. The germline V gene has CDR1 MNHEY and CDR2 SMNVEV (reference sequence). The CDR3 sequence: CASKGGVGITEAFF. The CDR3 nucleotides read TGTGCCAGCAAAGGGGGGGTCGGAATCACTGAAGCTTTCTTT.

The chain has TRBV12-3 or TRBV12-4 and TRBJ1-2; D is perhaps TRBD1 (5 bases). This CDR3 spans 14 amino acids. V was shortened by 5 bases and J by 6 bases, with 16 bases between the two germline ends. CDR3 sequence: CASSPQTETHGYTF. The DNA for the CDR3 is TGTGCCAGCAGTCCCCAGACAGAAACGCATGGCTACACCTTC.

This clonotype was found many times. The rearrangement links TRBV29-1 to TRBJ1-1; D perhaps matches TRBD1 (5 bases). V lost 7 bases and J 0 bases, leaving 15 bases between the germline ends. The CDR3 runs to 14 residues. The germline V gene has CDR1 SQVTM and CDR2 ANQGSEA. CDR3 sequence reads: CSAPLRGMNTEAFF. CDR3 DNA sequence: TGCAGCGCGCCCCTCCGGGGGATGAACACTGAAGCTTTCTTT.

This clonotype is categorized as medium-sized (0.01 to 0.1%). This rearrangement joins TRBV2 to TRBJ2-5; D gene unclear. CDR1 is SNHLY, CDR2 FYNNEI, per germline. The CDR3 is 14 amino acids. Trimming took 7 bases from V and 1 from J, leaving 13 bases between them. This CDR3 reads CASNSRRPQETQYF. DNA for the CDR3: TGTGCCAGCAATAGCCGGCGACCCCAAGAGACCCAGTACTTC.

This clonotype appeared many times. The CDR3, as DNA: TGTGCCAGCTCACCTCTAGACAGGGGTGGGACGGATACGCAGTATTTT. Translated: CASSPLDRGGTDTQYF. The chain combines TRBV18 with TRBJ2-3, with 8 bases aligning to TRBD1. Germline CDR1 is KGHSH and CDR2 is LQKENI. With V trimmed by 3 bases and J by 6 bases, 11 bases remained unmatched. This CDR3 is 16 amino acids long.